This TCR beta chain derives from a study of blood T cell repertoires in COVID-19. Germline assignment: CDR1 SNHLY and CDR2 FYNNEI. This CDR3 has 15 amino acids. Trimming cost V 4 bases and J 7 bases; bases outside gene matches: 8. TCRdb's copy holds only in-frame clones and misses some; the assay was immunoSEQ multiplex PCR. The sample includes about 100,000 clones, 87% of them seen just once. The sequenced material came from peripheral blood. This chain uses TRBV2 with TRBJ2-1, with 9 positions matching TRBD2. The sequence was obtained from a man in his fifties or sixties with active COVID-19. CDR3 sequence (DNA): TGTGCCAGCAGTGTCGTTGGCGGGGGGGAAAATGAGCAGTTCTTC. It codes for CASSVVGGGENEQFF.